The sequence of this T cell receptor (beta chain) was determined in a study of regulatory T cells in long-lasting Graves disease. Trimming shortened V by 1 base and J by 11 bases, and 14 bases separated the two germline ends. This CDR3 contains 12 residues. The V gene's germline CDR1 is GTSNPN and CDR2 SVGIG (reference sequence). To make TCR beta libraries, researchers used iRepertoire HTBI primers and Arm-PCR of CDR3 regions. MiXCR, applied by TCRdb to the multiplex PCR reads, yields one record per CDR3 protein. Of roughly 450,000 distinct CDR3 sequences listed, about a quarter are singletons. The time point was: persistent/refractory GD, antithyroid drugs over 5 years with positive TRAb. From RNA extracted from PBMCs, the TCR library was made.

The receptor was derived from a female donor with Graves disease. Specimen: peripheral blood mononuclear cells (PBMCs), collected when the disease was refractory, from a patient treated with antithyroid drugs. The chain carries TRBV30 and TRBJ1-1; D is perhaps TRBD1 (6 bases). The CDR3 protein is CAWSETGRGAFF. CDR3 coding DNA: TGTGCCTGGAGTGAAACAGGGCGCGGGGCTTTCTTT.